Listed here are 21 T cell receptor beta chains from one sample, sequenced in a study of a mutant IDH1 vaccine in newly diagnosed glioma. Libraries were prepared by immunoSEQ multiplex PCR; TCRdb keeps only in-frame clonotypes and omits some of them. The sample consists of about 42,000 clones, approximately 80% of them appearing once. The time point is: week 35, safety follow-up. Topical imiquimod was applied with each vaccine dose, which held 300 ug of mutant IDH1 20-mer peptide. Antigen specificity for these receptors is unknown. Sample: PBMCs, taken from a glioma patient whose treatment included an IDH1 peptide vaccine. The receptor set was obtained from a woman between 45 and 60 years old with glioma.

This chain joins TRBV27 and TRBJ2-7, with D possibly TRBD2 on 6 matching bases. CDR3 length: 15 residues. CDR1 and CDR2 from the germline V gene are MNHEY and SMNVEV (reference sequence). V lost 0 bases and J 0 bases, leaving 9 bases between the germline ends. The CDR3 DNA reads TGTGCCAGCAGTTTATCCGACGGGAGCTCCTACGAGCAGTACTTC. Residues: CASSLSDGSSYEQYF.

The rearrangement links TRBV19 to TRBJ2-5; either TRBD1 or TRBD2 may fit D (6 bases each). Germline V gene data show CDR1 as LNHDA and CDR2 as SQIVND (reference sequence). This CDR3 has 14 residues. Deletions cut 7 bases from V and 2 bases from J, with 14 bases between. CDR3 protein: CASTHGGPQETQYF. Written as DNA, the CDR3 is TGTGCCAGTACCCACGGGGGCCCACAAGAGACCCAGTACTTC. The full variable domain, its missing parts supplied by reference TRBV19 and TRBJ2-5, is DGGITQSPKYLFRKEGQNVTLSCEQNLNHDAMYWYRQDPGQGLRLIYYSQIVNDFQKGDIAEGYSVSREKKESFPLTVTSAQKNPTAFYLCASTHGGPQETQYFGPGTRLLVL.

Here the CDR3 reads CASSWTDPTNSPLHF. The CDR3 DNA is TGTGCCAGCTCGTGGACGGACCCAACGAATTCACCCCTCCACTTT. This chain links TRBV18 with TRBJ1-6; D remains unclear. From germline, CDR1 is KGHSH and CDR2 LQKENI. Trimming stripped 6 bases from V and 7 bases from J, with 16 bases between. The CDR3 extends over 15 amino acids.

V usage is TRBV7-9 and J usage is TRBJ2-1; D ambiguous. Trimming left V 6 bases short and J 0 bases short, with 12 bases between. The CDR3 length is 15 residues. Germline CDR1 SEHNR, CDR2 FQNEAQ (reference sequence). The CDR3 loop is CASRLSESSYNEQFF. Written as DNA, the CDR3 is TGTGCCAGCAGACTGTCGGAGAGCTCCTACAATGAGCAGTTCTTC.

This clone was picked up one time. The chain carries TRBV5-6 and TRBJ2-3; 8 bases are shared with TRBD2. There are 16 residues in the CDR3. Trimming took 3 bases from V and 2 from J; bases not matched to a gene: 8. CDR1 and CDR2 (germline): SGHDT, YYEEEE. The CDR3 is CASSSGGRADTDTQYF. As DNA, the CDR3 is TGTGCCAGCAGCTCGGGGGGGAGGGCGGACACAGATACGCAGTATTTT.

The CDR3 protein is CASSLGGNSGANVLTF. In nucleotides, the CDR3 is TGCGCCAGCAGCTTGGGCGGGAACTCTGGGGCCAACGTCCTGACTTTC. The V gene is TRBV5-1, the J gene TRBJ2-6; TRBD2 might be the D (6 bases). The V and J ends lost 0 bases and 0 bases respectively, with 7 bases between them. The germline gives CDR1 SGHRS, CDR2 YFSETQ. This CDR3 region has 16 residues.

The genes are TRBV6-1 and TRBJ1-4; unclear D gene. The CDR3 consists of 13 residues. Germline V gene lookup returns CDR1 MNHNS and CDR2 SASEGT. Trimming pared 6 bases from V and 7 bases from J, leaving 12 bases between. The CDR3 region has the DNA TGTGCCAGCAGAGAGGGAGCCGCTGAAAAACTGTTTTTT. Its translation: CASREGAAEKLFF.

V and J are TRBV6-5 and TRBJ2-7, with TRBD1 identical over 7 bases. Trimming took 6 bases from V and 2 from J; bases not matched to a gene: 10. CDR1 is MNHEY, CDR2 SVGAGI, per germline. This CDR3 spans 15 amino acids. The CDR3 DNA reads as TGTGCCAGCAGCTGGACAGGCCGGGGAGCCTACGAGCAGTACTTC. It is translated as CASSWTGRGAYEQYF.

V usage is TRBV2 and J usage is TRBJ2-1; D is perhaps TRBD2 (5 bases). This CDR3 contains 15 residues. Per germline, CDR1 SNHLY and CDR2 FYNNEI. V lost 7 bases to trimming and J lost 5 bases, with 18 bases between them. CDR3 in amino acids: CASTPGGSSHNEQFF. In DNA form, the CDR3 reads TGTGCCAGCACCCCCGGTGGGAGTTCCCACAATGAGCAGTTCTTC.

The chain combines TRBV7-7 with TRBJ2-5; 16 bases are a match to TRBD2. CDR1 and CDR2 (germline): SSHAT, FNYEAQ (reference sequence). Losses at the gene ends were 5 bases for V and 5 bases for J; bases not matched to a gene: 8. CDR3 size: 17 residues. In DNA form, the CDR3 reads TGTGCCAGCAGCCCAGGGACTAGCGGGGGGGCGAGGGAGACCCAGTACTTC. Translation: CASSPGTSGGARETQYF.

The CDR3: CASSRDRGPSETF. The CDR3, as DNA: TGTGCCAGTAGTCGCGACAGGGGGCCCTCCGAGACCTTC. The V call is TRBV19, the J call TRBJ1-2; 10 bases agree with TRBD1. Looked up from germline, CDR1 is LNHDA and CDR2 is SQIVND (reference sequence). With V trimmed by 5 bases and J by 14 bases, 11 bases remained unmatched. The CDR3 sequence is 13 residues long.

V is TRBV7-8 and J is TRBJ1-1; 7 bases are shared with TRBD1. This CDR3 has 15 amino acids. The V and J ends lost 4 bases and 1 base, in that order; junction bases with no gene match: 6. Germline assignment: CDR1 SGHVS and CDR2 FQNEAQ. The CDR3 bases are TGTGCCAGCAGCTCAACAGGGGTGCCGAACACTGAAGCTTTCTTT. This sequence encodes CASSSTGVPNTEAFF.

This CDR3 reads CASSQPQGIGYTF. CDR3 nucleotide sequence: TGCGCCAGCAGCCAACCACAGGGGATTGGCTACACCTTC. The V call is TRBV5-1, the J call TRBJ1-2; 7 nucleotides agree with TRBD1. This CDR3 is 13 amino acids long. Germline V gives CDR1 SGHRS, CDR2 YFSETQ. The J segment lost 7 bases and the V segment lost 4 bases, leaving 7 bases of the junction unmatched.

This sequence joins TRBV5-5 and TRBJ1-6; no clear D gene. This CDR3 region has 12 residues. Germline lookup yields CDR1 SGHKS and CDR2 YYEKEE (reference sequence). With 0 bases removed from V and 8 bases from J, the gap between germline ends came to 3 bases. CDR3 protein: CASSLGDSPLHF. The DNA for the CDR3 is TGTGCCAGCAGCTTGGGCGATTCACCCCTCCACTTT.

This chain joins TRBV30 and TRBJ1-2, with D perhaps TRBD1 (6 bases). Looked up from germline, CDR1 is GTSNPN and CDR2 is SVGIG (reference sequence). The CDR3 sequence is 13 residues long. V lost 2 bases and J lost 8, with 15 bases in between. The CDR3: CAWSPSGGQGYTF. The CDR3 bases are TGTGCCTGGAGTCCCAGCGGGGGCCAAGGCTACACCTTC.

CDR3 bases: TGTGCCAGTCGCCAAGGGGGGGCGCCGGGCTATGGCTACACCTTC. This codes for CASRQGGAPGYGYTF. The rearrangement joins TRBV19 to TRBJ1-2; a weak D match, TRBD1 (6 bases). Trimming took 8 bases from V and 4 from J, leaving 20 bases between them. This CDR3 has 15 amino acids. Germline V CDR1 and CDR2: LNHDA, SQIVND (reference sequence).

Relative to its sample, this clone is medium-sized (0.01 to 0.1%). The gene calls are TRBV6-4 and TRBJ1-1; unclear D gene. CDR1 is MRHNA, CDR2 SNTAGT, per germline. The V end lost 2 bases, the J end lost 1 base, and 5 bases lay between the germline ends. This CDR3 contains 13 residues. The CDR3 sequence: CASSDEENTEAFF. The DNA of the CDR3 is TGTGCCAGCAGTGACGAGGAGAACACTGAAGCTTTCTTT.

The chain recombines TRBV9 with TRBJ2-7; tentatively, D is TRBD1 (5 bases). Germline CDR1 SGDLS, CDR2 YYNGEE. V was clipped by 1 base and J by 3 bases, with 8 bases between them. The CDR3 contains 13 residues. The CDR3 protein is CASSVMQGYEQYF. For the CDR3, the DNA is TGTGCCAGCAGCGTAATGCAGGGCTACGAGCAGTACTTC.

This clone came up a few times. The CDR3 nucleotides are TGCAGTGCTAGAGCTGGTGAGACCCAGTACTTC. Its protein is CSARAGETQYF. The J gene is TRBJ2-5, the V gene TRBV20-1; D ambiguous. This CDR3 comprises 11 residues. Trimming left V 1 base short and J 5 bases short, with 5 bases between. Germline loops: CDR1 DFQATT, CDR2 SNEGSKA (reference sequence).

This chain connects TRBV7-8 to TRBJ1-5; D perhaps matches TRBD1 (6 bases). The CDR3 consists of 17 residues. Germline V gives CDR1 SGHVS, CDR2 FQNEAQ. The V end was cut by 1 base, the J end by 5 bases, with 18 bases between. The chain's CDR3 is CASSLGTIGGIYQPQHF. In nucleotides, the CDR3 is TGTGCCAGCAGCTTAGGGACGATAGGGGGAATATATCAGCCCCAGCATTTT.

The chain uses TRBV28 and TRBJ1-1, with TRBD1 identical over 8 bases. With 7 bases clipped from V and 4 bases from J, the junction kept 14 bases outside the gene matches. This CDR3 is 16 amino acids long. Germline V lookup: CDR1 MDHEN, CDR2 SYDVKM. This chain's CDR3 is CASNPGGEGFSTEAFF. As DNA, the CDR3 is TGTGCCAGCAACCCAGGGGGCGAAGGGTTTAGCACTGAAGCTTTCTTT.